The source of this T cell receptor beta chain is a study of blood T cells in healthy people across ages. Broader study findings: Using unsorted PBMCs precluded a conclusive naive versus antigen-experienced comparison.

The CDR3 extends over 12 amino acids. V lost 4 bases to trimming and J lost 9 bases, with 10 bases between them. The use of a sample-barcoded 5' primer and a J-beta primer mix characterized a second PCR of 7 to 11 cycles. Each TCR beta cDNA got a 12-nucleotide random molecular identifier. TCRdb processed the 5' RACE reads anew with MiXCR; each CDR3 protein has one entry. This table has some 1,800,000 distinct CDR3 sequences, 35% to 50% appearing once. This clonotype was observed a handful of times. Its antigen is undetermined. The chain combines TRBV12-3 or TRBV12-4 with TRBJ2-1; possible D gene TRBD2, 5 bases. Material: blood. The receptor comes from a human donor in good health. The CDR3 DNA is TGTGCCAGCAGTTCCTCTAGCCGTGAGCAGTTCTTC. This sequence encodes CASSSSSREQFF.